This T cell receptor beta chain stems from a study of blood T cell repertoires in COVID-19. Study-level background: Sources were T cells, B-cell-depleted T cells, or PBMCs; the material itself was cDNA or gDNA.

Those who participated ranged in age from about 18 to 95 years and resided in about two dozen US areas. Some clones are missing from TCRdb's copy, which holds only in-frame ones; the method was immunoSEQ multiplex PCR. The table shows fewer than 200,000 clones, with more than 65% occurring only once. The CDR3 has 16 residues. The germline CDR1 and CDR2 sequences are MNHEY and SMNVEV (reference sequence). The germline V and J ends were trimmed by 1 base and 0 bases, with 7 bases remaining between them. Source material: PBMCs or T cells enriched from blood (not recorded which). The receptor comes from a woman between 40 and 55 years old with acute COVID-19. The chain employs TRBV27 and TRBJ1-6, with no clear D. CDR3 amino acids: CASSLLRSSYNSPLHF. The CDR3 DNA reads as TGTGCCAGCAGTTTATTGAGGAGCTCCTATAATTCACCCCTCCACTTT.